The clone carrying this T cell receptor (beta chain) has more than one count but fewer than ten. Its antigen is as yet unknown. The V gene end was trimmed by 5 bases and the J gene end by 4 bases; junction bases not matched to a gene: 7. CDR1 and CDR2 (germline): SGHNT, YENEEA. This CDR3 region has 15 residues. The data were taken from a study of response to subunit inactivated influenza vaccine. General study points: Authors suggested few new T cells are recruited by each seasonal influenza vaccination.

MiXCR, run by TCRdb on the RT-PCR reads, gives a single entry per CDR3 protein. This table holds around 250,000 distinct CDR3 sequences, 10% to 15% found once. The chain is built from TRBV11-3 and TRBJ2-1; 8 bases are a match to TRBD1. The sequence was collected from a man aged 45 to 65 who received an inactivated influenza vaccine. The specimen comprised non-naive T cells sorted from PBMCs, sampled less than 15 days before vaccination. CDR3 sequence reads: CASSHRDRPYNEQFF. The CDR3 nucleotides are TGTGCCAGCAGCCACCGGGACAGGCCTTACAATGAGCAGTTCTTC.